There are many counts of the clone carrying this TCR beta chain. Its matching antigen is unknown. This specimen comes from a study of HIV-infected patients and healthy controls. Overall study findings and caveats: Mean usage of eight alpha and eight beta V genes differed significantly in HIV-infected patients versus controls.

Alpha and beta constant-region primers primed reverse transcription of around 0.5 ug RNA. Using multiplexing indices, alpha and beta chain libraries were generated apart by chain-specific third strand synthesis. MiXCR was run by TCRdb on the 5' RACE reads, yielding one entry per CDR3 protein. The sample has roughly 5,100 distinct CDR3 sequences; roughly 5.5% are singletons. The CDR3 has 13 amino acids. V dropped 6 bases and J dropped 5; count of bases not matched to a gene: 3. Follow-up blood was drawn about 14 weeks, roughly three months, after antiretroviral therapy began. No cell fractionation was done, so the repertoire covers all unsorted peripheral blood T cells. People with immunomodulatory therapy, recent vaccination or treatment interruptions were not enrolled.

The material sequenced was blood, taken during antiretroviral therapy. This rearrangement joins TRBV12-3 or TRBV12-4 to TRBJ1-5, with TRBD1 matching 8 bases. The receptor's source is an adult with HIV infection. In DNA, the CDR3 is TGTGCCAGCAGAATGGGACAGGATCAGCCCCAGCATTTT. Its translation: CASRMGQDQPQHF.